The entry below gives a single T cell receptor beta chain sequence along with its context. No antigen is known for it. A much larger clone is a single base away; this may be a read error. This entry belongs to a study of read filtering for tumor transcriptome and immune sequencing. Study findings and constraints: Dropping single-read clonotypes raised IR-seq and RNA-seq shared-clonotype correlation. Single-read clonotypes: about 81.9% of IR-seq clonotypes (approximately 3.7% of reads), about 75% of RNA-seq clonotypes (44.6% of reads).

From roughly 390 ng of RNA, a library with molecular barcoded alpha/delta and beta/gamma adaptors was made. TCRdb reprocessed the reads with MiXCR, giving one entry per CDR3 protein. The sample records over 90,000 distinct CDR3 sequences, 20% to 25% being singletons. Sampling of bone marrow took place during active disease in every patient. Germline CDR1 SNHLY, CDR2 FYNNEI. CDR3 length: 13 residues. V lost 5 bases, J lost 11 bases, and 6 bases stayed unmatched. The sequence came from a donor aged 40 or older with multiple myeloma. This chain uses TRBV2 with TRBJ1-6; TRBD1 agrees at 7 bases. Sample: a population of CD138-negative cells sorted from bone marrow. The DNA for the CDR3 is TGTGCCAGCAGTCCGCGACAGGGAGCACCCCTCCACTTT. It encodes CASSPRQGAPLHF.